Listed below are T cell receptor beta chains from one sample, sequenced in a study of cytomegalovirus exposure and HLA in healthy donors. This table comes from immunoSEQ multiplex PCR, and its TCRdb copy is limited to in-frame clones, with some not included. The data contain approximately 130,000 clones, over 70% of them singletons. The sequencing sample was made of PBMCs. The receptors here all came from a man aged 25-45 years in good health and CMV-seronegative. The CDR3 runs from the conserved cysteine through the conserved F or W. The D gene is left open where the match is weak. Expanded clones are given a class, and other clones once, few, many or no size at all.

cdr3_aa: CASSREAGGGNTIYF
v_call: TRBV6-5
d_call: NA
clone_size: NA

cdr3_aa: CASSLRGTVPSEQYF
v_call: TRBV27
d_call: TRBD1
clone_size: NA

cdr3_aa: CASRTTPGQGLGYTF
v_call: TRBV7-2
d_call: TRBD1
clone_size: few

cdr3_aa: CASSPPGQGVFYTEAFF
v_call: TRBV19
d_call: TRBD1
clone_size: few

cdr3_aa: CASSSHQAGNTEAFF
v_call: TRBV27
d_call: NA
clone_size: NA

cdr3_aa: CASSGIEYEQYF
v_call: TRBV9
d_call: NA
clone_size: NA

cdr3_aa: CASSPGGHYGYTF
v_call: TRBV7-9
d_call: NA
clone_size: NA

cdr3_aa: CASSLDRVQPQHF
v_call: TRBV7-8
d_call: TRBD1
clone_size: once

cdr3_aa: CASSQQAGSPDTQYF
v_call: TRBV7-9
d_call: TRBD2
clone_size: NA

cdr3_aa: CAWRQGALNTEAFF
v_call: TRBV30
d_call: TRBD1
clone_size: NA

cdr3_aa: CASSYSGQGYEQYF
v_call: TRBV6-5
d_call: TRBD1
clone_size: NA

cdr3_aa: CASRPDDSGYTF
v_call: TRBV6-5
d_call: NA
clone_size: NA

cdr3_aa: CASSMRRGSSSTDTQYF
v_call: TRBV9
d_call: NA
clone_size: NA

cdr3_aa: CAGTDRSVNTEAFF
v_call: TRBV2
d_call: NA
clone_size: NA

cdr3_aa: CASSPRTGGYTDTQYF
v_call: TRBV5-1
d_call: TRBD1
clone_size: NA

cdr3_aa: CAISDYNRKTGEAFF
v_call: TRBV10-3
d_call: NA
clone_size: NA

cdr3_aa: CASSYFIQRVETQYF
v_call: TRBV6-5
d_call: NA
clone_size: NA

cdr3_aa: CASSVSGNLETQYF
v_call: TRBV7-9
d_call: TRBD2
clone_size: NA

cdr3_aa: CAISVGVDEKLFF
v_call: TRBV10-3
d_call: NA
clone_size: NA

cdr3_aa: CASSHSGPGEKLFF
v_call: TRBV5-6
d_call: NA
clone_size: NA

cdr3_aa: CASSVAGTRFAEAFF
v_call: TRBV9
d_call: NA
clone_size: NA

cdr3_aa: CASSSQDRGLFF
v_call: TRBV6-6
d_call: TRBD1
clone_size: NA

cdr3_aa: CASSLRTTETQYF
v_call: TRBV5-8
d_call: NA
clone_size: NA

cdr3_aa: CASSQEGALGAKNIQYF
v_call: TRBV4-2
d_call: NA
clone_size: NA

cdr3_aa: CASTQPGVNTEAFF
v_call: TRBV4-1
d_call: NA
clone_size: NA

cdr3_aa: CASSQFPGQRNEKLFF
v_call: TRBV4-2
d_call: TRBD1
clone_size: NA

cdr3_aa: CASSRPRDRGFEAFF
v_call: TRBV11-2
d_call: TRBD1
clone_size: NA

cdr3_aa: CASSSSWGQGGEKLFF
v_call: TRBV4-3
d_call: TRBD1
clone_size: NA

cdr3_aa: CASSVGGTSGFTGELFF
v_call: TRBV9
d_call: TRBD2
clone_size: NA

cdr3_aa: CASSLVLADTQYF
v_call: TRBV5-1
d_call: NA
clone_size: NA

cdr3_aa: CASNLREGLHTEAFF
v_call: TRBV19
d_call: NA
clone_size: NA

cdr3_aa: CASSATGPDQPQHF
v_call: TRBV7-9
d_call: NA
clone_size: NA

cdr3_aa: CASSADSSYEQYF
v_call: TRBV28
d_call: NA
clone_size: NA

cdr3_aa: CASGPDRANYGYTF
v_call: TRBV28
d_call: TRBD1
clone_size: once

cdr3_aa: CASSFPSGTDTQYF
v_call: TRBV5-4
d_call: NA
clone_size: NA

cdr3_aa: CASRTTSGSHTGELFF
v_call: TRBV7-8
d_call: TRBD2
clone_size: NA

cdr3_aa: CASSHLKAGQESYEQYF
v_call: TRBV5-6
d_call: TRBD1
clone_size: NA

cdr3_aa: CASSQLTSTLSEQYF
v_call: TRBV7-9
d_call: TRBD2
clone_size: few

cdr3_aa: CASTTFPGQGADGYTF
v_call: TRBV28
d_call: TRBD1
clone_size: once

cdr3_aa: CASSEEGLGTGELFF
v_call: TRBV6-4
d_call: TRBD2
clone_size: once

cdr3_aa: CASSQTRTGGIYGYTF
v_call: TRBV4-3
d_call: TRBD1
clone_size: NA

cdr3_aa: CSVATRISYEQYF
v_call: TRBV29-1
d_call: NA
clone_size: NA

cdr3_aa: CASRRQGMNTEAFF
v_call: TRBV6-5
d_call: TRBD1
clone_size: NA

cdr3_aa: CASGLDSRDTEAFF
v_call: TRBV12-5
d_call: NA
clone_size: NA

cdr3_aa: CASSPSSYTQYF
v_call: TRBV5-1
d_call: NA
clone_size: NA

cdr3_aa: CASSPSGTDNYGYTF
v_call: TRBV4-1
d_call: TRBD1
clone_size: NA

cdr3_aa: CASSPPSGGNYNEQFF
v_call: TRBV18
d_call: NA
clone_size: NA

cdr3_aa: CASWNRGSNTEAFF
v_call: TRBV6-1
d_call: TRBD1
clone_size: NA

cdr3_aa: CASSYGTSGNEQFF
v_call: TRBV7-9
d_call: TRBD2
clone_size: NA

cdr3_aa: CASTKGGEAEETQYF
v_call: TRBV9
d_call: NA
clone_size: NA

cdr3_aa: CSVSRDQETQYF
v_call: TRBV29-1
d_call: NA
clone_size: NA

cdr3_aa: CASSIVKGGNQPQHF
v_call: TRBV19
d_call: NA
clone_size: NA

cdr3_aa: CATGRTEGRAFF
v_call: TRBV15
d_call: NA
clone_size: NA

cdr3_aa: CASRIWGRMTNYGYTF
v_call: TRBV5-4
d_call: NA
clone_size: NA

cdr3_aa: CATGYTEAFF
v_call: TRBV28
d_call: NA
clone_size: NA